This TCR beta chain was captured by sequencing in a study of blood T cell repertoires in COVID-19. Study as a whole: COVID-19 samples from acute and convalescent phases originated in the United States, Italy and Spain. The analysed material was cDNA or gDNA that came from T cells, B-cell-depleted T cells, or PBMCs.

V dropped 4 bases and J dropped 2; count of bases not matched to a gene: 8. The length of the CDR3 is 18 residues. CDR1 is SGDLS, CDR2 YYNGEE, per germline. Original processing notes: Reference gene primer amplification gave nucleated cell count estimates. The method was immunoSEQ multiplex PCR; TCRdb's version includes in-frame clones alone and lacks a portion of them. V and J calls and clone size follow that table, whereas D and trimming were derived from the DNA. The sample includes some 200,000 clones, approximately 91% of them seen just once. Seattle participants joined during active infection and were tracked over time.

V and J are TRBV9 and TRBJ2-6; 11 bases map to TRBD1. The sequence came from a man aged 50 to 60 with COVID-19, enrolled during active disease. The source material was peripheral blood. CDR3: CASSTRTGGVAGANVLTF. CDR3 in DNA: TGTGCCAGCAGCACCCGGACAGGGGGCGTGGCTGGGGCCAACGTCCTGACTTTC.